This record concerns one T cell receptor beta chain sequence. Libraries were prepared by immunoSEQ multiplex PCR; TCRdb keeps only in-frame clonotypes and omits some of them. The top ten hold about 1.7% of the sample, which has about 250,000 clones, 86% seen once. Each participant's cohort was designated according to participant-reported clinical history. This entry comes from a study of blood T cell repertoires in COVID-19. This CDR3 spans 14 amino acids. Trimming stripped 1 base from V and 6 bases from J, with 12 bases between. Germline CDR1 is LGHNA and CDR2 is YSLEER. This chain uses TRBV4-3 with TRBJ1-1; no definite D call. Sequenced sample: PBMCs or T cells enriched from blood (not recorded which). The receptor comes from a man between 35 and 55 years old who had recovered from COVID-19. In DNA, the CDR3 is TGCGCCAGCAGCCAAGTGCGAGGGTATGCTGAAGCTTTCTTT. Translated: CASSQVRGYAEAFF.